In its sample, the clone carrying this T cell receptor (beta chain) was seen a few times. As yet, its antigen is unknown. The sample belongs to a study of T-cell memory formation after mild COVID-19. TCRdb fed the 5' RACE reads into MiXCR, producing one record per CDR3 protein. The top ten hold around 12% of the sample, which has about 160,000 distinct CDR3 sequences, roughly 31% seen once. The study's findings and limits: Nothing confirmed that second-wave clones peaking on day 37 were specific for SARS-CoV-2.

The CDR3 contains 12 residues. V shed 5 bases, J shed 6 bases, and the junction held 0 bases outside the gene matches. Germline lookup yields CDR1 MNHEY and CDR2 SVGEGT. The V gene is TRBV6-2 or TRBV6-3, the J gene TRBJ2-2; 7 nucleotides match TRBD1. Sequenced: PBMCs or a T cell subset sorted from them (not recorded which). This sequence originates from an adult woman who had mild COVID-19 (a few samples of this study predate the infection). Cell type and time point are not known. The CDR3: CASSDRAGELFF. CDR3 coding DNA: TGTGCCAGCAGTGACAGGGCCGGGGAGCTGTTTTTT.